These T cell receptor beta chains were read from a single sample in a study of lymphopenia after photon versus proton radiotherapy. The repertoire was sequenced with immunoSEQ multiplex PCR; TCRdb's copy has only in-frame clones and lacks some. The table lists roughly 64,000 clones, approximately 86% of them singletons. Sequences were derived from peripheral blood, sampled from a patient treated with proton-based radiotherapy. The receptors originated from a man of 80 years or more with esophageal cancer. The CDR3 runs from the conserved cysteine through the conserved F or W. D genes are given only for firm matches. Clone size, where shown, is once, few, many, or a class for clones that have expanded.

V	D	J	size	DNA	CDR3
TRBV7-9	.	TRBJ1-2	.	TGTGCCAGCAGCTTAGCGGTACAGAACTATGGCTACACCTTC	CASSLAVQNYGYTF
TRBV18	TRBD1	TRBJ2-7	.	TGTGCCAGCTCACCCAGGACAGGGTCCGACTCCTACGAGCAGTACTTC	CASSPRTGSDSYEQYF
TRBV4-1	.	TRBJ2-3	.	TGCGCCAGCAGCCAAGCTCCAGGTACCGACGCCTATACGCAGTATTTT	CASSQAPGTDAYTQYF
TRBV15	.	TRBJ1-4	.	TGTGCCACCAGCAGGGGGAGAATGAGCAAACTGTTTTTT	CATSRGRMSKLFF
TRBV10-1	TRBD2	TRBJ2-3	.	TGCGCCAGCAGTGGACTAGCGAGCACAGATACGCAGTATTTT	CASSGLASTDTQYF
TRBV21-1	.	TRBJ2-5	.	TGTGCCAGCAGGAGTCATGAGGGTGAGACCCAGTACTTC	CASRSHEGETQYF
TRBV9	.	TRBJ2-3	.	TGTGCCAGCAGCGCTCCTACAGGGAATACGCAGTATTTT	CASSAPTGNTQYF
TRBV14	.	TRBJ2-7	.	TGTGCCAGCAGCCAAGATGGAGGGTTGGTGCAGTACTTC	CASSQDGGLVQYF
TRBV27	.	TRBJ1-5	.	TGTGCCAGCAGTCCCAACAGTAGCAATCAGCCCCAGCATTTT	CASSPNSSNQPQHF
TRBV11-2	TRBD1	TRBJ2-7	medium-sized	TGTGCCAGCAGTACCAACAGGGGACGTTCCTACGAGCAGTACTTC	CASSTNRGRSYEQYF
TRBV9	.	TRBJ2-3	.	TGTGCCAGCAGCGTTGAATGGGATACGCAGTATTTT	CASSVEWDTQYF
TRBV6-6	.	TRBJ1-2	.	TGTGCCAGCAGTTACAGTGGGGGTGGCTACACCTTC	CASSYSGGGYTF
TRBV27	.	TRBJ2-3	.	TGTGCCAGCAGTTTAAGGCAGGGGCCCACAGATACGCAGTATTTT	CASSLRQGPTDTQYF
TRBV2	TRBD1	TRBJ2-5	.	TGTGCCAGCGCCAGGACAGGGAAAGAGACCCAGTACTTC	CASARTGKETQYF
TRBV19	TRBD1	TRBJ1-1	.	TGTGCCAGTAGTTTCCGACAGGGGGCGGCGAACACTGAAGCTTTCTTT	CASSFRQGAANTEAFF
TRBV7-9	TRBD1	TRBJ2-5	.	TGTGCCAGCAGCACGGACAGGGGAATAGAGACCCAGTACTTC	CASSTDRGIETQYF
TRBV5-1	.	TRBJ2-3	.	TGCGCCAGCAGCTTAAGGCCAAGCACAGATACGCAGTATTTT	CASSLRPSTDTQYF
TRBV19	.	TRBJ2-1	.	TGTGCCAGTAGCAGGACAGCGATCTACAATGAGCAGTTCTTC	CASSRTAIYNEQFF
TRBV2	TRBD2	TRBJ2-5	.	TGTGCCAGCAGTATTAGGCGGGAGGCAGAGACCCAGTACTTC	CASSIRREAETQYF
TRBV11-3	.	TRBJ2-5	.	TGTGCCAGCAGCTTAGGTGCCTATCTGGGAGAGACCCAGTACTTC	CASSLGAYLGETQYF
TRBV4-3	.	TRBJ1-1	few	TGCGCCAGCAGCCAAGACCGGAACACTGAAGCTTTCTTT	CASSQDRNTEAFF
TRBV5-1	TRBD2	TRBJ2-4	.	TGCGCCAGCAGCTGGGGACTAGCGGGGGAGCAAAACATTCAGTACTTC	CASSWGLAGEQNIQYF
TRBV7-8	.	TRBJ1-1	.	TGTGCCAGCAGCTTAGCGCTCCTTATGAACACTGAAGCTTTCTTT	CASSLALLMNTEAFF
TRBV27	.	TRBJ1-4	.	TGTGCCAGCAGTTTAAAGGGGGGGCAATTTAATGAAAAACTGTTTTTT	CASSLKGGQFNEKLFF
TRBV23-1	TRBD1	TRBJ1-3	few	TGCGCCAGCGTCAGGGGGCTAGCTGGAAACACCATATATTTT	CASVRGLAGNTIYF
TRBV5-4	.	TRBJ2-5	.	TGTGCCAGCAGCCTCGAGAGGGTCCAGTACTTC	CASSLERVQYF
TRBV11-2	.	TRBJ1-6	.	TGTGCCAGCAGCCCGGGCTTCTATAATTCACCCCTCCACTTT	CASSPGFYNSPLHF